This paragraph reports one TCR beta chain. Generated by immunoSEQ multiplex PCR, the TCRdb table keeps only in-frame clones and is missing some. The sample consists of tens of thousands of clones, roughly four fifths of them appearing once. This sample was taken from a study of T cells in localized non-small cell lung cancer. This CDR3 comprises 13 residues. Germline CDR1 reads GTSNPN; CDR2 reads SVGIG (reference sequence). V was pared by 0 bases and J by 3 bases, with 2 bases of the junction left unmatched. This chain connects TRBV30 to TRBJ2-7; 7 bases are shared with TRBD2. This specimen consisted of PBMCs, obtained before any cancer treatment. The origin of this receptor is a man aged 35-75 years with stage II lung adenocarcinoma. In DNA, the CDR3 is TGTGCCTGGAGTGTAAGCGGGAACTACGAGCAGTACTTC. Its translation: CAWSVSGNYEQYF. Drawing the rest from reference TRBV30 and TRBJ2-7, the complete variable domain is SQTIHQWPATLVQPVGSPLSLECTVEGTSNPNLYWYRQAAGRGLQLLFYSVGIGQISSEVPQNLSASRPQDRQFILSSKKLLLSDSGFYLCAWSVSGNYEQYFGPGTRLTVT.